This T cell receptor beta chain was recorded in a study of identifying expanded T cells in peripheral blood. General study results and limits: Variance in clone template counts between approximately two-week samples significantly increased with total template count across all healthy donors.

Generated by immunoSEQ multiplex PCR, the TCRdb table keeps only in-frame clones and is missing some. This table holds about 90,000 clones, approximately 88% found once. For this clone: Its target is unknown.

Germline V gives CDR1 SQVTM, CDR2 ANQGSEA. Trimming removed 6 bases from V and 7 bases from J; junction bases left unmatched: 8. CDR3 size: 14 residues. V gene TRBV29-1 combines with J gene TRBJ1-4; 10 bases are a match to TRBD1. The sequencing sample was made of blood. The TCR originated in a person aged 18-70 years in good health. CDR3 nucleotide sequence: TGCAGCGTACAAAGACAGGGGGCGGCTGAAAAACTGTTTTTT. It is translated as CSVQRQGAAEKLFF.